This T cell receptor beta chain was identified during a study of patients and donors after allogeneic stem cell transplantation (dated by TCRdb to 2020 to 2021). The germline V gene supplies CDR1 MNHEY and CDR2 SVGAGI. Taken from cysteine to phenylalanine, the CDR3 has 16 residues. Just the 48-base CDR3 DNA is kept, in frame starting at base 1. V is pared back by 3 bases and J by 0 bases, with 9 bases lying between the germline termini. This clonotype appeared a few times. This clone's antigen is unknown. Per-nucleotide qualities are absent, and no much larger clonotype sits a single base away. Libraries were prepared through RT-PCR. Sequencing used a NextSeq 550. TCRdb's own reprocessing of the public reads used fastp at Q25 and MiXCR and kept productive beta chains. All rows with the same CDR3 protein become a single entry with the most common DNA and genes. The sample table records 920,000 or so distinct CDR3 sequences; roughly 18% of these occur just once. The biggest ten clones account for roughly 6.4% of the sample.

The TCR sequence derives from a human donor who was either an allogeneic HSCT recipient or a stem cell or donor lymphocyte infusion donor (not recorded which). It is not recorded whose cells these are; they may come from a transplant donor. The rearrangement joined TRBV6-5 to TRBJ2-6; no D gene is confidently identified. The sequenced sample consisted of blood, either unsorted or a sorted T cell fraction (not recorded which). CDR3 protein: CASSYSGPSGANVLTF. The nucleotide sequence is TGTGCCAGCAGTTATAGTGGCCCCTCTGGGGCCAACGTCCTGACTTTC.